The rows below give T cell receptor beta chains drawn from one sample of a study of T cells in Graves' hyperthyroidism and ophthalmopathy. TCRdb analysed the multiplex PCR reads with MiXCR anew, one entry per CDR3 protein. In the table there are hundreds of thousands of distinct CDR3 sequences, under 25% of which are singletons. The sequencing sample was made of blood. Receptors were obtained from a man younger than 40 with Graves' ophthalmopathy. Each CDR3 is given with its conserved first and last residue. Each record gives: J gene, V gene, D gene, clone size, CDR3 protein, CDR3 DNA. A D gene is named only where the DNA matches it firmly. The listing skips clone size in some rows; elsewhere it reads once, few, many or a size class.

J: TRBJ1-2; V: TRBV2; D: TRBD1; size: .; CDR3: CASRGNRGTNYGYTF; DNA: TGTGCCAGCAGGGGGAACAGGGGGACCAACTATGGCTACACCTTC
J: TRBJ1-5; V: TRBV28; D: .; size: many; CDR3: CASSSRLSNQPQHF; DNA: TGTGCCAGCAGTTCCAGACTTAGCAATCAGCCCCAGCATTTT
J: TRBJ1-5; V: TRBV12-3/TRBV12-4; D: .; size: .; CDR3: CASSPGRINQPQHF; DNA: TGTGCCAGCAGCCCTGGACGGATAAATCAGCCCCAGCATTTT
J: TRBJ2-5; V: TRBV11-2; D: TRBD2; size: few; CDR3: CASSLDSRLAGPQETQYF; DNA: TGTGCCAGCAGCTTAGATAGTAGACTAGCGGGTCCCCAAGAGACCCAGTACTTC
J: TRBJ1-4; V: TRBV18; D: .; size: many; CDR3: CASSPDRNEKLFF; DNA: TGTGCCAGCTCACCAGACCGCAATGAAAAACTGTTTTTT
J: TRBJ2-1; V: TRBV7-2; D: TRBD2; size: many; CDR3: CASSPRSGRWTYNEQFF; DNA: TGTGCCAGCAGCCCTAGGAGCGGGAGGTGGACCTACAATGAGCAGTTCTTC
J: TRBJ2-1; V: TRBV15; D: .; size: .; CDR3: CAASRDSLGGSYNEQFF; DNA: TGTGCCGCCAGCAGAGATTCCCTGGGGGGCTCCTACAATGAGCAGTTCTTC
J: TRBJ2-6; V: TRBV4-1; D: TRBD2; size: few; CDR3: CASSQVGGRFGANVLTF; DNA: TGCGCCAGCAGCCAAGTGGGCGGGAGATTTGGGGCCAACGTCCTGACTTTC
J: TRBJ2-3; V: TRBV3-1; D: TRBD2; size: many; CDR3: CAASGRYDTQYF; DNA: TGTGCGGCTAGCGGGAGATACGATACGCAGTATTTT
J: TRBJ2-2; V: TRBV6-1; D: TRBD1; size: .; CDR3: CASRTYRGQDTGELFF; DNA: TGTGCCAGCAGGACATATAGGGGGCAGGACACCGGGGAGCTGTTTTTT
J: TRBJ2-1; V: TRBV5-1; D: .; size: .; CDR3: CASSLGQGLWREVRYNEQFF; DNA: TGCGCCAGCAGCTTGGGACAGGGTTTGTGGCGGGAAGTCCGTTACAATGAGCAGTTCTTC
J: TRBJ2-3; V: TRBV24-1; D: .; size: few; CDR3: CATSERQNTDTQYF; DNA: TGTGCCACCAGCGAGAGACAAAACACAGATACGCAGTATTTT
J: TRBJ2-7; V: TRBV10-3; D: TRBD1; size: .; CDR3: CAIRTGTGEQYF; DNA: TGTGCCATCAGGACAGGGACGGGGGAGCAGTACTTC
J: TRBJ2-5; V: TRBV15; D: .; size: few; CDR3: CATSSRFSETQYF; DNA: TGTGCCACCAGCTCCCGTTTTTCGGAGACCCAGTACTTC
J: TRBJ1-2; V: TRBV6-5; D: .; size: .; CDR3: CASSYSAATDYGYTF; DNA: TGTGCCAGCAGTTACTCGGCAGCGACAGACTATGGCTACACCTTC
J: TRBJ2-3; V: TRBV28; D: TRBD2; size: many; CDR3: CASSSSGTSGDTQYF; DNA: TGTGCCAGCAGTAGTTCCGGGACTAGCGGAGATACGCAGTATTTT
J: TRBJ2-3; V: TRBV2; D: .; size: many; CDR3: CASSEVVFFGSSGDTQYF; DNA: TGTGCCAGCAGTGAAGTAGTGTTTTTCGGGAGCTCGGGAGATACGCAGTATTTT
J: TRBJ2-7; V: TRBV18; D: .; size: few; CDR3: CASSPSSSPYEQYF; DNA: TGTGCCAGCTCACCTAGCAGCTCACCCTACGAGCAGTACTTC